This TCR beta chain was observed in a study of Graves' ophthalmopathy and Graves' hyperthyroidism. Study-wide findings and caveats: Its predictions of ophthalmopathy progression gave the model roughly 71% sensitivity and 72% to 85% specificity. Blood was where most expanded thyroid clonotypes above 0.001 frequency also turned up.

The CDR3 has 14 residues. Germline-derived CDR1 and CDR2 are SNHLY and FYNNEI. V was trimmed by 6 bases and J by 2 bases, leaving 13 bases between them. Serum thyroxine and TRAb, along with clinical symptoms, thyroid ultrasound and orbital computed tomography, were what diagnosis relied on. Comment on this clonotype: Antigen unknown.

For repertoire sequencing, the TCR beta CDR3 regions were amplified from RNA transcripts. Investigators did first-round RT-PCR with HTBI primers, then second-round multiplex PCR. Via MiXCR, TCRdb re-called the multiplex PCR reads, giving one row per CDR3 protein. The profile shows 200,000 to 250,000 distinct CDR3 sequences, 45% of them singletons. This TCR was sampled from an adult man with Graves' ophthalmopathy. Material for sequencing was peripheral blood. This rearrangement joins TRBV2 to TRBJ2-5; D unresolved. The DNA of the CDR3 is TGTGCCAGCAGCCCCACCGGGTTTCAAGAGACCCAGTACTTC. Encoded protein: CASSPTGFQETQYF.